A single sample gave rise to the 15 T cell receptor beta chains below, sequenced in a study of OX40 agonist ivuxolimab in advanced cancers. The library was generated by the immunoSEQ multiplex PCR assay. TCRdb retrieved this table from immuneACCESS and kept in-frame rearrangements only. Not all clones are present; in checked studies, unresolved V genes account for under half, and no reason is known for the remainder. The sample table contains under 90,000 clones; only one count was recorded for more than 70% of them. Approximately 0.19% of the sample is held by the ten biggest clonotypes. The sample in question was CD4+ or CD8+ T cells sorted from blood, obtained in a trial of the OX40 agonist ivuxolimab. These receptors were obtained from an adult with an advanced solid tumor such as melanoma, head and neck, liver or kidney cancer.

The chain carries TRBV6-5 and TRBJ1-3, with a tentative D call TRBD1 (6 bases). Germline assignment: CDR1 MNHEY and CDR2 SVGAGI. The CDR3 is made up of 13 amino acids. Trimming shortened V by 6 bases and J by 6 bases, and 12 bases separated the two germline ends. The CDR3 coding sequence is TGTGCCAGCAGCTCCGGGGGCTTAAACACCATATATTTT. Its translation is CASSSGGLNTIYF.

V and J are TRBV5-6 and TRBJ1-1; no reliable D call. Trimming removed 4 bases at V and 5 bases at J, with 6 bases between. Germline V lookup: CDR1 SGHDT, CDR2 YYEEEE. The CDR3 has 11 residues. The CDR3 nucleotides read TGTGCCAGCAGCAAATCGACTGAAGCTTTCTTT. It encodes CASSKSTEAFF.

The V and J genes are TRBV15 and TRBJ1-2; the D is unclear. The V and J ends lost 0 bases and 7 bases respectively, with 9 bases between them. Germline V gene data show CDR1 as LNHNV and CDR2 as YYDKDF (reference sequence). This CDR3 is 13 amino acids long. The CDR3 DNA sequence: TGTGCCACCAGCAGAGATCGTGAGACTGGCTACACCTTC. Translated: CATSRDRETGYTF.

This rearrangement joins TRBV7-3 to TRBJ2-1; 7 nucleotides match TRBD1. The CDR3 is 17 residues long. The germline V gene has CDR1 SGHTA and CDR2 FQGTGA. The V and J ends lost 1 base and 0 bases, in that order; junction bases with no gene match: 6. The CDR3 coding sequence is TGTGCCAGCAGCTTAAACAGGGGCGGAAGCTCCTACAATGAGCAGTTCTTC. This sequence encodes CASSLNRGGSSYNEQFF.

This chain joins TRBV11-2 and TRBJ1-2, with D unclear. This CDR3 comprises 15 residues. Germline assignment: CDR1 SGHAT and CDR2 FQNNGV. V was pared by 1 base and J by 4 bases, with 13 bases between. The CDR3: CASSLVSGGGYGYTF. Written as DNA, the CDR3 is TGTGCCAGCAGCTTAGTTTCAGGAGGAGGCTATGGCTACACCTTC.

V and J are TRBV19 and TRBJ1-5, with 9 bases fitting TRBD1. V was pared by 10 bases and J by 3 bases, with 16 bases of the junction left unmatched. CDR3 length: 17 amino acids. CDR1 is LNHDA and CDR2 is SQIVND in the germline V gene (reference sequence). DNA for the CDR3: TGTGCCACCTCGTTTACAGGGGGCTCCAAGTCCAATCAGCCCCAGCATTTT. Protein: CATSFTGGSKSNQPQHF. Variable domain in full (rest from reference TRBV19 and TRBJ1-5): DGGITQSPKYLFRKEGQNVTLSCEQNLNHDAMYWYRQDPGQGLRLIYYSQIVNDFQKGDIAEGYSVSREKKESFPLTVTSAQKNPTAFYLCATSFTGGSKSNQPQHFGDGTRLSIL.

The genes are TRBV27 and TRBJ2-1; 11 positions agree with TRBD2. V dropped 6 bases and J dropped 5; count of bases not matched to a gene: 15. This CDR3 is 18 amino acids long. Germline values: CDR1 MNHEY, CDR2 SMNVEV (reference sequence). CDR3 sequence reads: CASSLRTSGWNLNNEQFF. CDR3 sequence (DNA): TGTGCCAGCAGCCTAAGGACTAGCGGGTGGAACTTAAACAATGAGCAGTTCTTC.

The chain joins TRBV5-1 to TRBJ2-3, with D maybe TRBD1 (6 bases). The CDR3 has 15 amino acids. Trimming left V 0 bases short and J 3 bases short, with 11 bases between. CDR1 and CDR2 (germline): SGHRS, YFSETQ. CDR3 nucleotides: TGCGCCAGCAGCTTGGGGGGGCCGCCGACAGATACGCAGTATTTT. Translated: CASSLGGPPTDTQYF.

This chain uses TRBV5-1 with TRBJ2-7, with D unresolved. Germline CDR1 SGHRS, CDR2 YFSETQ. The length of the CDR3 is 12 residues. Trimming cost V 4 bases and J 0 bases, with 5 bases left between them. The DNA for the CDR3 is TGCGCCAGCAGCCTGAGCTCCTACGAGCAGTACTTC. The encoded protein is CASSLSSYEQYF.

The chain recombines TRBV29-1 with TRBJ2-5; 9 bases align to TRBD2. The CDR3 is 13 amino acids. Germline CDR1 SQVTM, CDR2 ANQGSEA. The J segment lost 5 bases and the V segment lost 6 bases, leaving 7 bases of the junction unmatched. CDR3 region: CSVPSGARETQYF. The CDR3 nucleotides are TGCAGCGTCCCTAGCGGGGCACGGGAGACCCAGTACTTC.

The chain employs TRBV19 and TRBJ1-2; weak D call: TRBD1 (5 bases). This CDR3 spans 15 amino acids. CDR1 and CDR2 from the germline V gene are LNHDA and SQIVND (reference sequence). Between the trimmed V and J ends, which lost 3 bases and 3 bases, there was a span of 14 bases. CDR3 amino acids: CASSMGDFGYYGYTF. For the CDR3, the DNA is TGTGCCAGTAGTATGGGGGACTTTGGGTACTATGGCTACACCTTC.

The chain employs TRBV27 and TRBJ2-7; 7 bases are a match to TRBD1. The junction had 3 bases not matched to a gene; V was cut back by 7 bases and J by 0 bases. There are 13 residues in the CDR3. Germline-derived CDR1 and CDR2 are MNHEY and SMNVEV (reference sequence). CDR3 sequence reads: CASTTGSSYEQYF. DNA of the CDR3: TGTGCCAGCACGACAGGGAGCTCCTACGAGCAGTACTTC.

The chain has TRBV28 and TRBJ2-1, with a weak D call TRBD2 (6 bases). Trimming stripped 5 bases from V and 8 bases from J, with 10 bases between. CDR1 is MDHEN, CDR2 SYDVKM, per germline. The CDR3 has 12 residues. The CDR3 is CASSPQRDEQFF. The CDR3, as DNA: TGTGCCAGCAGTCCCCAGCGGGATGAGCAGTTCTTC.

This chain links TRBV28 with TRBJ1-2, with 10 nucleotides matching TRBD1. Trimming removed 5 bases from V and 4 bases from J; junction bases left unmatched: 7. The CDR3 covers 15 residues. Germline V lookup: CDR1 MDHEN, CDR2 SYDVKM. The CDR3 here is CASSVDGTGAYGYTF. The CDR3 coding sequence is TGTGCCAGCAGTGTGGACGGGACAGGGGCCTATGGCTACACCTTC.

This clone is a singleton in its sample. V and J are TRBV5-1 and TRBJ1-1, with TRBD1 as a possible D gene (5 bases). Germline loops: CDR1 SGHRS, CDR2 YFSETQ. This CDR3 is built from 14 residues. The ends were cut back, 0 bases at V and 5 bases at J, with 11 bases in the middle. The CDR3 loop reads CASSLAQGGTEAFF. DNA for the CDR3: TGCGCCAGCAGCTTGGCCCAGGGTGGTACTGAAGCTTTCTTT.